This T cell receptor (beta chain) was obtained from a study of cytomegalovirus exposure and HLA in healthy donors. Germline V CDR1 and CDR2: WSHSY, SAAADI. J was trimmed by 7 bases and V by 11 bases; bases with no gene match: 13. The CDR3 is 14 amino acids. The PCR contained 60 Vbeta and 13 Jbeta primers. Data came from immunoSEQ multiplex PCR; TCRdb stores just in-frame clones and leaves some out. The sample includes around 97,000 clones, about a tenth of them seen just once. The sample comprised PBMCs. The rearrangement links TRBV10-2 to TRBJ2-7, with TRBD2 matching 11 bases. This TCR was sampled from a man aged 45-65 years in good health and CMV-seropositive. The CDR3 region is CAVSSLAGAREQYF. For the CDR3, the DNA is TGCGCCGTCTCCTCACTAGCGGGAGCTCGGGAGCAGTACTTC.